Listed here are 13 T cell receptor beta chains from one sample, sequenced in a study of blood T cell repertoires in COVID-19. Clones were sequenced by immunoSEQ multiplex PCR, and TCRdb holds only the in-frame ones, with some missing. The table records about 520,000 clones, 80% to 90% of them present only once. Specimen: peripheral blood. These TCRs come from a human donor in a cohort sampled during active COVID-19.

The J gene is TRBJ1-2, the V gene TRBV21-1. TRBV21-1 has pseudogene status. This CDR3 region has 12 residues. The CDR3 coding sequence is TGTGCCAGCAGCAAACGAGTCTATGGCTACACCTTC. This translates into CASSKRVYGYTF.

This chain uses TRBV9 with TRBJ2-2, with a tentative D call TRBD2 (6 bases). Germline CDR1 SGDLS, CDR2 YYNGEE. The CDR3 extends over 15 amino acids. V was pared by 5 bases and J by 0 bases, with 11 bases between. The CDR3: CASSRTSTNTGELFF. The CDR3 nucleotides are TGTGCCAGCAGTCGCACTAGCACGAACACCGGGGAGCTGTTTTTT.

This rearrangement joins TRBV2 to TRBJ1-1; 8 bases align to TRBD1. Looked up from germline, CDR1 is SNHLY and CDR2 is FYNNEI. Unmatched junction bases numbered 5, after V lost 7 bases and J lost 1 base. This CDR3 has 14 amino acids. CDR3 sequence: CASTWDRSNTEAFF. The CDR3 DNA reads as TGTGCCAGCACCTGGGACAGGTCGAACACTGAAGCTTTCTTT. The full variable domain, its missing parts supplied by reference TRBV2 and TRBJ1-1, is EPEVTQTPSHQVTQMGQEVILRCVPISNHLYFYWYRQILGQKVEFLVSFYNNEISEKSEIFDDQFSVERPDGSNFTLKIRSTKLEDSAMYFCASTWDRSNTEAFFGQGTRLTVV.

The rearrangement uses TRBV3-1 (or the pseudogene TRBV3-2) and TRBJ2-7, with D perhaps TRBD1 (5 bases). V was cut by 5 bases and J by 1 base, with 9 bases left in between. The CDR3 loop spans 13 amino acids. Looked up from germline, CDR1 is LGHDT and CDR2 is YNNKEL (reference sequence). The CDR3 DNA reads TGTGCCAGCAGCTTGTGGACATCCTACGAGCAGTACTTC. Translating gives CASSLWTSYEQYF.

CDR3 protein: CASSVVAGGRTDTQYF. As DNA, the CDR3 is TGTGCCAGCAGCGTAGTGGCGGGAGGGCGCACAGATACGCAGTATTTT. V gene TRBV9 combines with J gene TRBJ2-3, with TRBD2 matching over 9 bases. V gave up 0 bases and J gave up 1 base; unmatched junction bases: 3. CDR1 and CDR2 from the germline V gene are SGDLS and YYNGEE. The CDR3 length is 16 residues.

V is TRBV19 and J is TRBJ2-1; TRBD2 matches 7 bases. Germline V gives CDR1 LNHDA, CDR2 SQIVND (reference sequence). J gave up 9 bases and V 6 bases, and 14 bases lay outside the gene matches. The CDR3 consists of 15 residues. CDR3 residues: CASRAEAGIGGEQFF. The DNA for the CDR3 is TGTGCCAGTAGGGCCGAAGCGGGGATTGGTGGTGAGCAGTTCTTC. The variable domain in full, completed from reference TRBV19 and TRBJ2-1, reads DGGITQSPKYLFRKEGQNVTLSCEQNLNHDAMYWYRQDPGQGLRLIYYSQIVNDFQKGDIAEGYSVSREKKESFPLTVTSAQKNPTAFYLCASRAEAGIGGEQFFGPGTRLTVL.

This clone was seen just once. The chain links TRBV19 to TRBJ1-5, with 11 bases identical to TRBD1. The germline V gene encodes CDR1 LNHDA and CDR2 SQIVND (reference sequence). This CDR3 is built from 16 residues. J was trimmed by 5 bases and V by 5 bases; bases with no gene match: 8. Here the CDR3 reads CASSPGQGGQYQPQHF. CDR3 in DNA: TGTGCCAGTAGTCCGGGACAGGGGGGCCAATATCAGCCCCAGCATTTT. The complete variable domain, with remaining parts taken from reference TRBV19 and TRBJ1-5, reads DGGITQSPKYLFRKEGQNVTLSCEQNLNHDAMYWYRQDPGQGLRLIYYSQIVNDFQKGDIAEGYSVSREKKESFPLTVTSAQKNPTAFYLCASSPGQGGQYQPQHFGDGTRLSIL.

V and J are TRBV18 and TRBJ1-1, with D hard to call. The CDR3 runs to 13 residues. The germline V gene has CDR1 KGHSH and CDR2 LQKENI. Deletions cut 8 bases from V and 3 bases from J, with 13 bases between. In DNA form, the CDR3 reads TGTGCCAGCCGAAGGGAGGAGGACACTGAAGCTTTCTTT. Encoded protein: CASRREEDTEAFF.

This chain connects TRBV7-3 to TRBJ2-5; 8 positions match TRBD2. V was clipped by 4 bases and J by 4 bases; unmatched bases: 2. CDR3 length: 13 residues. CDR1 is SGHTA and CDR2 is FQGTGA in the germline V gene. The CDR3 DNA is TGTGCCAGCAGCTCCAGCGGGAGAGAGACCCAGTACTTC. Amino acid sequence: CASSSSGRETQYF.

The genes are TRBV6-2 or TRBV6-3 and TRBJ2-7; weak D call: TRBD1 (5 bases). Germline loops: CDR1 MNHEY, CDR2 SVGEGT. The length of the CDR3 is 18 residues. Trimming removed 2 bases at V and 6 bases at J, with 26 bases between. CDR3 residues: CASSYRSTQGSFAGEQYF. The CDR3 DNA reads TGTGCCAGCAGTTACAGATCTACTCAGGGATCCTTTGCTGGCGAGCAGTACTTC.

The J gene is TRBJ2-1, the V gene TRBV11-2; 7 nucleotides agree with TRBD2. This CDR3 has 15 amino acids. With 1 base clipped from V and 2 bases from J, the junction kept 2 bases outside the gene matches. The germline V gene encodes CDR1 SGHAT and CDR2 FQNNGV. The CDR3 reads CASSLAGGPYNEQFF. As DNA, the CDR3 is TGTGCCAGCAGCTTAGCGGGAGGACCCTACAATGAGCAGTTCTTC.

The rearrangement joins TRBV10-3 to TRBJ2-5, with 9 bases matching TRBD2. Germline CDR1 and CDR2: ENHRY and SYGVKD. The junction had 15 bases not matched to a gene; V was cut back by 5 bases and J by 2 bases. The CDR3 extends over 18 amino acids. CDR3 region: CAISKGRASGTIQETQYF. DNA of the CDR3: TGTGCCATCAGTAAGGGTCGGGCTAGCGGGACAATTCAAGAGACCCAGTACTTC.

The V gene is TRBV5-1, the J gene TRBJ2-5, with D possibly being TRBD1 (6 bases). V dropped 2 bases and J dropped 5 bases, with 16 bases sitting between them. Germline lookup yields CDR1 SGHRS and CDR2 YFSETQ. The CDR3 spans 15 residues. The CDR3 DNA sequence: TGCGCCAGCAGCTTATCAGGGGTCCAAGAGGAGACCCAGTACTTC. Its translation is CASSLSGVQEETQYF.